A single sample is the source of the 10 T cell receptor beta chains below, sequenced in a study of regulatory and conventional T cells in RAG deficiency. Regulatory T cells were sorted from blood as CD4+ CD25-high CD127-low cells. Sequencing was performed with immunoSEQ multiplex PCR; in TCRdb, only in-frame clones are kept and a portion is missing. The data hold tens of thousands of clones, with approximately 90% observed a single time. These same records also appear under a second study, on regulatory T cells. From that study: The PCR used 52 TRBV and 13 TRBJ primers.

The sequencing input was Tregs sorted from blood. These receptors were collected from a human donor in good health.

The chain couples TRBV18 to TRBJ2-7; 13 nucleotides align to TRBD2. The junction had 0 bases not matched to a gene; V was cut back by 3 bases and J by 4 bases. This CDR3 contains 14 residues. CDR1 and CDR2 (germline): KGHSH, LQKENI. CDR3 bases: TGTGCCAGCTCACCGGGACTAGCGGGGTACGAGCAGTACTTC. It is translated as CASSPGLAGYEQYF.

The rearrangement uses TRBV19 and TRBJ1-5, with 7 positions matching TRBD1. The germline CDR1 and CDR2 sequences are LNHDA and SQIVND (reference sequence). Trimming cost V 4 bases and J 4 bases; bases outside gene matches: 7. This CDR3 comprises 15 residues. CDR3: CASSTRDSPNQPQHF. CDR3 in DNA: TGTGCCAGTAGTACCCGGGACAGCCCTAATCAGCCCCAGCATTTT.

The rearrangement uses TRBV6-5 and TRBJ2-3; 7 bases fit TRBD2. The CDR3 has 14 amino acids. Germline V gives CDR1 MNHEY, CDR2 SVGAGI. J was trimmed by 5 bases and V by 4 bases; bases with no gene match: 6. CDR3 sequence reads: CASSFRGRVDTQYF. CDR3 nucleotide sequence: TGTGCCAGCAGTTTCCGGGGGAGGGTAGATACGCAGTATTTT.

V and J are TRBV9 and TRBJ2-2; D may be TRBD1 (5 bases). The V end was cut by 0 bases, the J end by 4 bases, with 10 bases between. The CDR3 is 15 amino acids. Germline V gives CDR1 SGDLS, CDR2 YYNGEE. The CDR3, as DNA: TGTGCCAGCAGCGTAGGGTGGGGCTCCACCGGGGAGCTGTTTTTT. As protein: CASSVGWGSTGELFF.

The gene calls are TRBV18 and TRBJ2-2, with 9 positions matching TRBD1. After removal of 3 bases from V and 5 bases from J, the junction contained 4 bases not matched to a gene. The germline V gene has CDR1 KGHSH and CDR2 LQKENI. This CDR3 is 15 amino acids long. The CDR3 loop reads CASSPWTGVTGELFF. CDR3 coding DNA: TGTGCCAGCTCACCGTGGACAGGGGTAACCGGGGAGCTGTTTTTT. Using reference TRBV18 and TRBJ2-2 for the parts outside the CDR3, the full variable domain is NAGVMQNPRHLVRRRGQEARLRCSPMKGHSHVYWYRQLPEEGLKFMVYLQKENIIDESGMPKERFSAEFPKEGPSILRIQQVVRGDSAAYFCASSPWTGVTGELFFGEGSRLTVL.

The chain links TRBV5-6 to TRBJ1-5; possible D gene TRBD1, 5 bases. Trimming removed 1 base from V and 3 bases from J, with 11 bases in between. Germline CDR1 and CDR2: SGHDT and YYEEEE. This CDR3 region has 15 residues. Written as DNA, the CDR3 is TGTGCCAGCAGCTTGTTCCGGGGCCTCAATCAGCCCCAGCATTTT. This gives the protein CASSLFRGLNQPQHF. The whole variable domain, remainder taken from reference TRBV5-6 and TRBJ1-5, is DAGVTQSPTHLIKTRGQQVTLRCSPKSGHDTVSWYQQALGQGPQFIFQYYEEEERQRGNFPDRFSGHQFPNYSSELNVNALLLGDSALYLCASSLFRGLNQPQHFGDGTRLSIL.

Written as DNA, the CDR3 is TGTGCCAGCAGTTACTCGTGGGAGGACTACGAGCAGTACTTC. It yields the protein CASSYSWEDYEQYF. The chain uses TRBV6-5 and TRBJ2-7; D perhaps matches TRBD2 (6 bases). The germline V gene encodes CDR1 MNHEY and CDR2 SVGAGI. The V end was cut by 0 bases, the J end by 3 bases, with 9 bases between. The CDR3 runs 14 residues.

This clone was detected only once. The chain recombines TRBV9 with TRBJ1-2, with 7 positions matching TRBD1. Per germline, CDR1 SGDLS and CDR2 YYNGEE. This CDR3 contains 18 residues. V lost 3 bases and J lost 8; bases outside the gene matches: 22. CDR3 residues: CASSEPPGQMFGRGGYTF. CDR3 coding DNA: TGTGCCAGCAGCGAGCCCCCGGGACAGATGTTCGGGCGAGGCGGCTACACCTTC.

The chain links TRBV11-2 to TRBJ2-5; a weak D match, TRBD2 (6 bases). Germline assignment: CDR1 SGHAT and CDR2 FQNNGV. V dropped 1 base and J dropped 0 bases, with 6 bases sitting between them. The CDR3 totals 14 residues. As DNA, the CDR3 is TGTGCCAGCAGCTTAGCGGGGGACCAAGAGACCCAGTACTTC. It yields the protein CASSLAGDQETQYF.

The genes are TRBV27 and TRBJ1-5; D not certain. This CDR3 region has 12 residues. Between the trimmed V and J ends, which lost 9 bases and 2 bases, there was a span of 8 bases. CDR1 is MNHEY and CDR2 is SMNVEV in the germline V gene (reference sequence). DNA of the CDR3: TGTGCCAGTGGGAGGCGCAATCAGCCCCAGCATTTT. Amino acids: CASGRRNQPQHF.